The T cell receptor beta chain under discussion was sequenced for a study of cytomegalovirus exposure and HLA in healthy donors. The primer mix had 60 Vbeta and 13 Jbeta primers. Assay: immunoSEQ multiplex PCR; the TCRdb copy retains only in-frame clones and omits some. The table lists 150,000 to 200,000 clones, just over 75% of them singletons. The length of the CDR3 is 15 residues. The germline CDR1 and CDR2 sequences are LNHNV and YYDKDF (reference sequence). V lost 0 bases and J lost 2, with 8 bases in between. This sequence joins TRBV15 and TRBJ2-1; D gene uncertain. The specimen sequenced was PBMCs. The source is a woman aged 25 to 39 in good health and CMV-seropositive. The CDR3 coding sequence is TGTGCCACCAGCAGAGATCGGGTCCCCTACAATGAGCAGTTCTTC. Amino acid sequence: CATSRDRVPYNEQFF. The whole variable domain, filled in from reference TRBV15 and TRBJ2-1, reads DAMVIQNPRYQVTQFGKPVTLSCSQTLNHNVMYWYQQKSSQAPKLLFHYYDKDFNNEADTPDNFQSRRPNTSFCFLDIRSPGLGDTAMYLCATSRDRVPYNEQFFGPGTRLTVL.